The 29 T cell receptor beta chains in this list originate from one sample, sequenced in a study of blood T cell repertoires in COVID-19. The protocol was immunoSEQ multiplex PCR, while the TCRdb copy is restricted to in-frame clones and leaves out a portion. The sample has 150,000 to 200,000 clones, roughly four fifths seen once. Material for sequencing was peripheral blood. These receptors originate from a woman in her 70s with COVID-19, enrolled during active disease.

V usage is TRBV3-1 (or the pseudogene TRBV3-2) and J usage is TRBJ2-5; tentative D call: TRBD1 (6 bases). The length of the CDR3 is 15 residues. Germline loops: CDR1 LGHDT, CDR2 YNNKEL (reference sequence). The germline V and J ends were trimmed by 4 bases and 1 base, with 13 bases remaining between them. The CDR3 DNA sequence: TGTGCCAGCAGCCCATCTGTGGGGGCCCAAGAGACCCAGTACTTC. Translated: CASSPSVGAQETQYF.

The chain employs TRBV25-1 and TRBJ2-1; no reliable D call. The CDR3 contains 14 residues. CDR1 and CDR2 (germline): MGHDK, SYGVNS. V shed 4 bases and J shed 0 bases, with 7 bases lying between them. This chain's CDR3 is CASSAEFSYNEQFF. The CDR3 DNA follows: TGTGCCAGCAGTGCAGAATTCTCCTACAATGAGCAGTTCTTC.

This chain links TRBV7-2 with TRBJ2-5, with TRBD1 matching 7 bases. Looked up from germline, CDR1 is SGHTA and CDR2 is FQGNSA. The J segment lost 1 base and the V segment lost 3 bases, leaving 5 bases of the junction unmatched. The CDR3 is made up of 15 amino acids. Written as DNA, the CDR3 is TGTGCCAGCAGCTTTGGACAGGTCACCCAAGAGACCCAGTACTTC. Residues: CASSFGQVTQETQYF. The full variable domain, completed using reference TRBV7-2 and TRBJ2-5, is GAGVSQSPSNKVTEKGKDVELRCDPISGHTALYWYRQSLGQGLEFLIYFQGNSAPDKSGLPSDRFSAERTGGSVSTLTIQRTQQEDSAVYLCASSFGQVTQETQYFGPGTRLLVL.

V is TRBV7-2 and J is TRBJ2-7; D unresolved. The CDR3 runs to 15 residues. The V gene lost 1 base and the J gene lost 7 bases, with 17 bases spanning the gap. CDR1 is SGHTA and CDR2 is FQGNSA in the germline V gene. The CDR3 DNA sequence: TGTGCCAGCAGCTTAGAAGCGACGCTCCCCCGGGAGCAGTACTTC. This gives the protein CASSLEATLPREQYF.

Note on this clone: The same CDR3 is also encoded by other DNA sequences in this sample. The V call is TRBV6-5, the J call TRBJ1-2; 7 bases are a match to TRBD1. V lost 5 bases and J lost 2; bases outside the gene matches: 2. This CDR3 spans 13 amino acids. The germline V gene encodes CDR1 MNHEY and CDR2 SVGAGI. CDR3 region: CASSRQGNYGYTF. CDR3 sequence (DNA): TGTGCCAGCAGTCGACAGGGAAACTATGGCTACACCTTC.

This sequence joins TRBV10-3 and TRBJ2-7; TRBD2 is a possible D gene (5 bases). The germline V and J ends were trimmed by 3 bases and 9 bases, with 18 bases remaining between them. The germline V gene has CDR1 ENHRY and CDR2 SYGVKD. This CDR3 region has 14 residues. The chain's CDR3 is CAISDGSGQRVQYF. CDR3 DNA: TGTGCCATCAGTGATGGAAGCGGCCAACGGGTGCAGTACTTC.

The rearrangement links TRBV27 to TRBJ1-6, with 9 bases aligning to TRBD1. Looked up from germline, CDR1 is MNHEY and CDR2 is SMNVEV (reference sequence). The CDR3 extends over 15 amino acids. The CDR3 reads CATGTGSSYNSPLHF. The CDR3 DNA reads as TGTGCAACCGGGACAGGGAGCTCCTATAATTCACCCCTCCACTTT.

A single count supports this clone. The V and J genes are TRBV7-2 and TRBJ2-3, with 13 nucleotides matching TRBD2. The CDR3 covers 17 residues. Unmatched junction bases numbered 3, after V lost 1 base and J lost 2 bases. Germline values: CDR1 SGHTA, CDR2 FQGNSA. CDR3: CASSLGLAGGFTDTQYF. The DNA of the CDR3 is TGTGCCAGCAGCTTAGGACTAGCGGGAGGTTTCACAGATACGCAGTATTTT.

The chain recombines TRBV6-5 with TRBJ1-5; 9 bases map to TRBD1. The CDR3 has 15 residues. V lost 0 bases and J lost 7; bases outside the gene matches: 4. The V gene's germline CDR1 is MNHEY and CDR2 SVGAGI. DNA for the CDR3: TGTGCCAGCAGTTACTCGAGAGACAGGGGGCAGCCCCAGCATTTT. Residues: CASSYSRDRGQPQHF.

The rearrangement links TRBV7-3 to TRBJ2-1; TRBD2 matches 10 bases. The CDR3 covers 16 residues. With 5 bases clipped from V and 2 bases from J, the junction kept 6 bases outside the gene matches. CDR1 is SGHTA, CDR2 FQGTGA, per germline. The CDR3 nucleotides read TGTGCCAGCAGCCAAGTAGCGGGAGGCCCCTACAATGAGCAGTTCTTC. It is translated as CASSQVAGGPYNEQFF.

V usage is TRBV19 and J usage is TRBJ2-7, with TRBD2 matching over 16 bases. V trimming: 5 bases; J trimming: 5 bases; junction bases outside the gene matches: 15. CDR3 length equals 19 residues. Germline V gives CDR1 LNHDA, CDR2 SQIVND (reference sequence). CDR3 in amino acids: CASSRSGTSGRAVIDEQYF. In DNA, the CDR3 is TGTGCCAGTAGTCGTTCCGGGACTAGCGGGAGGGCCGTAATAGACGAGCAGTACTTC.

The J gene is TRBJ1-1, the V gene TRBV5-1; TRBD1 matches at 8 bases. CDR3 size: 14 residues. The germline CDR1 and CDR2 sequences are SGHRS and YFSETQ. J gave up 4 bases and V 4 bases, and 6 bases lay outside the gene matches. The CDR3 here is CASSAGQAGTEAFF. The CDR3 DNA reads as TGCGCCAGCAGCGCGGGACAGGCTGGCACTGAAGCTTTCTTT. Drawing the rest from reference TRBV5-1 and TRBJ1-1, the complete variable domain is KAGVTQTPRYLIKTRGQQVTLSCSPISGHRSVSWYQQTPGQGLQFLFEYFSETQRNKGNFPGRFSGRQFSNSRSEMNVSTLELGDSALYLCASSAGQAGTEAFFGQGTRLTVV.

The chain is built from TRBV7-2 and TRBJ2-3, with D perhaps matching TRBD2 (6 bases). CDR3 length: 17 amino acids. Trimming removed 5 bases at V and 2 bases at J, with 20 bases between. Per the germline V gene, CDR1 is SGHTA and CDR2 is FQGNSA. CDR3 DNA: TGTGCCAGCAGCCCCGTTGGAGGCGGGATACTCACAGATACGCAGTATTTT. It codes for CASSPVGGGILTDTQYF.

The chain is built from TRBV19 and TRBJ2-3; 8 bases match TRBD1. The CDR3 length is 15 residues. CDR1 and CDR2 from the germline V gene are LNHDA and SQIVND (reference sequence). The ends lost 8 bases at V and 0 bases at J; junction bases unmatched: 7. CDR3 sequence: CASASRDRSTDTQYF. The CDR3 region has the DNA TGTGCCAGTGCATCCCGGGACAGGAGCACAGATACGCAGTATTTT.

The rearrangement uses TRBV30 and TRBJ1-2, with a tentative D call TRBD1 (6 bases). Germline CDR1 GTSNPN, CDR2 SVGIG (reference sequence). The length of the CDR3 is 17 residues. V lost 3 bases to trimming and J lost 4 bases, with 24 bases between them. The CDR3 protein is CAWRTRDILQRGYGYTF. CDR3 sequence (DNA): TGTGCCTGGAGAACCCGGGACATCCTTCAGAGGGGCTATGGCTACACCTTC.

J is TRBJ1-2 and V is TRBV6-5, with 10 bases aligning to TRBD1. The CDR3 contains 15 residues. V was pared by 0 bases and J by 6 bases, with 4 bases of the junction left unmatched. Germline values: CDR1 MNHEY, CDR2 SVGAGI. This CDR3 is CASSYSTGQGNGYTF. The DNA for the CDR3 is TGTGCCAGCAGTTACTCCACGGGACAGGGGAATGGCTACACCTTC.

The chain couples TRBV30 to TRBJ1-1, with 12 positions matching TRBD1. The J segment lost 11 bases and the V segment lost 4 bases, leaving 11 bases of the junction unmatched. The CDR3 totals 14 residues. The germline V gene encodes CDR1 GTSNPN and CDR2 SVGIG (reference sequence). CDR3 in amino acids: CAWTRDRGRFDAFF. CDR3 DNA: TGTGCCTGGACCCGGGACAGGGGGCGTTTTGATGCTTTCTTT. Full variable domain (remainder filled in from reference TRBV30 and TRBJ1-1): SQTIHQWPATLVQPVGSPLSLECTVEGTSNPNLYWYRQAAGRGLQLLFYSVGIGQISSEVPQNLSASRPQDRQFILSSKKLLLSDSGFYLCAWTRDRGRFDAFFGQGTRLTVV.

The genes are TRBV2 and TRBJ1-2; tentatively, D is TRBD1 (6 bases). Trimming cost V 4 bases and J 6 bases, with 12 bases left between them. This CDR3 is 13 amino acids long. The germline V gene encodes CDR1 SNHLY and CDR2 FYNNEI. The CDR3 sequence: CASSVTGTDGYTF. As DNA, the CDR3 is TGTGCCAGCAGTGTTACAGGGACCGATGGCTACACCTTC. Using reference TRBV2 and TRBJ1-2 for the parts outside the CDR3, the full variable domain is EPEVTQTPSHQVTQMGQEVILRCVPISNHLYFYWYRQILGQKVEFLVSFYNNEISEKSEIFDDQFSVERPDGSNFTLKIRSTKLEDSAMYFCASSVTGTDGYTFGSGTRLTVV.

The V gene is TRBV28, the J gene TRBJ2-1, with 11 bases identical to TRBD2. CDR1 and CDR2 from the germline V gene are MDHEN and SYDVKM. The CDR3 totals 17 residues. The ends lost 6 bases at V and 8 bases at J; junction bases unmatched: 15. The CDR3 DNA reads as TGTGCCAGCAGACGCCGGGGACTAGCGGTCCTCGAGGATGAGCAGTTCTTC. Amino acids: CASRRRGLAVLEDEQFF.

The rearrangement joins TRBV18 to TRBJ2-7, with D unresolved. The CDR3 runs to 12 residues. V lost 4 bases to trimming and J lost 7 bases, with 11 bases between them. The germline V gene has CDR1 KGHSH and CDR2 LQKENI. CDR3 coding DNA: TGTGCCAGCTCACGGTCTACGTGGGAGCAGTACTTC. It yields the protein CASSRSTWEQYF.

The chain links TRBV14 to TRBJ1-1, with 7 bases aligning to TRBD1. J lost 4 bases, V lost 0 bases, and 2 bases had no gene match. The germline CDR1 and CDR2 sequences are SGHDN and FVKESK. The CDR3 is made up of 14 amino acids. CDR3 in amino acids: CASSQDWDSTEAFF. The CDR3 DNA reads TGTGCCAGCAGCCAAGATTGGGACAGCACTGAAGCTTTCTTT.

The CDR3 nucleotides read TGTGCCAGCAGCCCCGGGACAGGGAACGAAAAACTGTTTTTT. It yields the protein CASSPGTGNEKLFF. The J gene is TRBJ1-4, the V gene TRBV2; 9 bases are a match to TRBD1. The CDR3 length is 14 residues. V lost 6 bases to trimming and J lost 8 bases; unmatched junction nucleotides: 7. Per germline, CDR1 SNHLY and CDR2 FYNNEI.

The gene calls are TRBV19 and TRBJ2-5, with a possible D match to TRBD1 (6 bases). Germline lookup yields CDR1 LNHDA and CDR2 SQIVND (reference sequence). V lost 6 bases, J lost 2 bases, and 16 bases lay in between. The CDR3 has 15 amino acids. DNA for the CDR3: TGTGCCAGTAGATTCTCAGGGGTAAGACAAGAGACCCAGTACTTC. Its translation is CASRFSGVRQETQYF.

The CDR3 sequence is CASTPRGQGRNRPYEQYF. The CDR3 DNA sequence: TGTGCCAGCACCCCCCGAGGACAGGGGAGGAATCGACCCTACGAGCAGTACTTC. This chain connects TRBV28 to TRBJ2-7; 9 bases agree with TRBD1. V was pared by 7 bases and J by 2 bases, with 18 bases of the junction left unmatched. The V gene's germline CDR1 is MDHEN and CDR2 SYDVKM. The CDR3 runs to 18 residues.

In the case of this clone: The sample holds other DNA sequences that translate to the same CDR3. The rearrangement uses TRBV19 and TRBJ2-7; TRBD1 agrees at 8 bases. CDR3 length: 14 amino acids. Per germline, CDR1 LNHDA and CDR2 SQIVND (reference sequence). V was pared by 3 bases and J by 1 base, with 2 bases of the junction left unmatched. DNA of the CDR3: TGTGCCAGTAGTATCGGGACAGGATCCTACGAGCAGTACTTC. Protein sequence: CASSIGTGSYEQYF. Combining the CDR3 with reference TRBV19 and TRBJ2-7 gives the whole variable domain DGGITQSPKYLFRKEGQNVTLSCEQNLNHDAMYWYRQDPGQGLRLIYYSQIVNDFQKGDIAEGYSVSREKKESFPLTVTSAQKNPTAFYLCASSIGTGSYEQYFGPGTRLTVT.

V gene TRBV7-8 combines with J gene TRBJ2-7; D perhaps matches TRBD2 (6 bases). The CDR3 totals 14 residues. The germline CDR1 and CDR2 sequences are SGHVS and FQNEAQ. V lost 5 bases, J lost 6 bases, and 17 bases lay in between. The CDR3 region has the DNA TGTGCCAGCAGCGCCGAGGCCGGGAGACGCGAGCAGTACTTC. It yields the protein CASSAEAGRREQYF.

V usage is TRBV18 and J usage is TRBJ2-3, with D maybe TRBD1 (6 bases). The V gene's germline CDR1 is KGHSH and CDR2 LQKENI. This CDR3 contains 16 residues. Trimming cost V 1 base and J 2 bases, with 13 bases left between them. The CDR3 protein is CASSPRAGANTDTQYF. Written as DNA, the CDR3 is TGTGCCAGCTCACCACGGGCAGGGGCCAACACAGATACGCAGTATTTT.

The rearrangement links TRBV14 to TRBJ1-1; no firm D call. The CDR3 is 13 residues long. Trimming removed 4 bases at V and 6 bases at J, with 12 bases between. Germline V gene lookup returns CDR1 SGHDN and CDR2 FVKESK. As DNA, the CDR3 is TGTGCCAGCAGCCGAGTCACGGGTGCTGAAGCTTTCTTT. Translation: CASSRVTGAEAFF. Combining the CDR3 with reference TRBV14 and TRBJ1-1 gives the whole variable domain EAGVTQFPSHSVIEKGQTVTLRCDPISGHDNLYWYRRVMGKEIKFLLHFVKESKQDESGMPNNRFLAERTGGTYSTLKVQPAELEDSGVYFCASSRVTGAEAFFGQGTRLTVV.

The chain couples TRBV13 to TRBJ2-1; tentative D call: TRBD2 (5 bases). Trimming cost V 4 bases and J 0 bases, with 10 bases left between them. CDR1 and CDR2 from the germline V gene are PRHDT and FYEKMQ (reference sequence). The CDR3 covers 15 residues. CDR3 nucleotides: TGTGCCAGCAGCTCCCTTCGGGGCTCCTACAATGAGCAGTTCTTC. Translated: CASSSLRGSYNEQFF.